This T cell receptor (beta chain) was found in a study of beta chain features in type 1 diabetes. Findings and caveats of the study: Individuals with type 1 diabetes displayed fewer insertions and more deletions at VDJ junctions. Reads derived from cDNA could over-represent cells showing high TCR expression. TCRB CDR3s from Type 1 diabetes patients were moderately but significantly shorter in all four CD4+ subsets.

The sample holds a few counts of this clone. Antigen unknown. CD45RO/CCR7/CD25/CD127/CD95/CD27 sorting isolated CD4+ naive, central memory, regulatory and stem cell-like memory cells. V shed 1 base, J shed 12 bases, and the junction held 22 bases outside the gene matches. In germline, CDR1 is MGHRA, CDR2 YSYEKL. The CDR3 runs to 18 residues. Every bit of the isolated RNA underwent reverse transcription, so sequencing read expressed TCRB transcripts. About 3.9 million reads on average were seen across naive, central memory and regulatory T cell samples. Profiled with immunoSEQ multiplex PCR; TCRdb holds only in-frame clones, not every one. The repertoire holds hundreds of thousands of clones, with roughly 12% as singletons.

V usage is TRBV4-1 and J usage is TRBJ2-3; 7 bases map to TRBD2. The source material was naive CD4+ T cells from blood. The TCR originated in a man younger than 35 with type 1 diabetes. CDR3 nucleotide sequence: TGCGCCAGCAGCCAAGTCGGGCAGGCGGAGGCTAGCGGTTCAGTACAGTATTTT. Protein: CASSQVGQAEASGSVQYF.